This entry describes one T cell receptor (beta chain). No antigen is known for it. The entry originates in a study of CD8 T cells in ankylosing spondylitis. Study-wide results and limits: According to the report, clones linked to the disease were significantly enriched in matched synovial fluid samples taken from ankylosing spondylitis patients. Earlier reports found some motif variants in synovial fluid and blood in reactive arthritis. For ankylosing spondylitis blood, a TCR beta motif of eight or nine highly homologous variants appeared characteristic.

Preparation of TCR beta libraries was done by quantitative 5'-RACE with molecular barcodes. MiXCR, applied by TCRdb to the 5' RACE reads, yields one record per CDR3 protein. Of 130,000 or so distinct CDR3 sequences listed, more than 6.5% are singletons. V lost 0 bases, J lost 6 bases, and 11 bases lay in between. Looked up from germline, CDR1 is DFQATT and CDR2 is SNEGSKA (reference sequence). The CDR3 is made up of 14 amino acids. The TCR originated in a male donor with ankylosing spondylitis or in good health (not recorded which). The chain recombines TRBV20-1 with TRBJ2-2; D is unclear. Sequenced input: blood, either unsorted or a sorted T cell fraction (not recorded which). CDR3 in amino acids: CSARDPRRPGELFF. CDR3 nucleotides: TGCAGTGCTAGAGACCCCAGGCGCCCCGGGGAGCTGTTTTTT.